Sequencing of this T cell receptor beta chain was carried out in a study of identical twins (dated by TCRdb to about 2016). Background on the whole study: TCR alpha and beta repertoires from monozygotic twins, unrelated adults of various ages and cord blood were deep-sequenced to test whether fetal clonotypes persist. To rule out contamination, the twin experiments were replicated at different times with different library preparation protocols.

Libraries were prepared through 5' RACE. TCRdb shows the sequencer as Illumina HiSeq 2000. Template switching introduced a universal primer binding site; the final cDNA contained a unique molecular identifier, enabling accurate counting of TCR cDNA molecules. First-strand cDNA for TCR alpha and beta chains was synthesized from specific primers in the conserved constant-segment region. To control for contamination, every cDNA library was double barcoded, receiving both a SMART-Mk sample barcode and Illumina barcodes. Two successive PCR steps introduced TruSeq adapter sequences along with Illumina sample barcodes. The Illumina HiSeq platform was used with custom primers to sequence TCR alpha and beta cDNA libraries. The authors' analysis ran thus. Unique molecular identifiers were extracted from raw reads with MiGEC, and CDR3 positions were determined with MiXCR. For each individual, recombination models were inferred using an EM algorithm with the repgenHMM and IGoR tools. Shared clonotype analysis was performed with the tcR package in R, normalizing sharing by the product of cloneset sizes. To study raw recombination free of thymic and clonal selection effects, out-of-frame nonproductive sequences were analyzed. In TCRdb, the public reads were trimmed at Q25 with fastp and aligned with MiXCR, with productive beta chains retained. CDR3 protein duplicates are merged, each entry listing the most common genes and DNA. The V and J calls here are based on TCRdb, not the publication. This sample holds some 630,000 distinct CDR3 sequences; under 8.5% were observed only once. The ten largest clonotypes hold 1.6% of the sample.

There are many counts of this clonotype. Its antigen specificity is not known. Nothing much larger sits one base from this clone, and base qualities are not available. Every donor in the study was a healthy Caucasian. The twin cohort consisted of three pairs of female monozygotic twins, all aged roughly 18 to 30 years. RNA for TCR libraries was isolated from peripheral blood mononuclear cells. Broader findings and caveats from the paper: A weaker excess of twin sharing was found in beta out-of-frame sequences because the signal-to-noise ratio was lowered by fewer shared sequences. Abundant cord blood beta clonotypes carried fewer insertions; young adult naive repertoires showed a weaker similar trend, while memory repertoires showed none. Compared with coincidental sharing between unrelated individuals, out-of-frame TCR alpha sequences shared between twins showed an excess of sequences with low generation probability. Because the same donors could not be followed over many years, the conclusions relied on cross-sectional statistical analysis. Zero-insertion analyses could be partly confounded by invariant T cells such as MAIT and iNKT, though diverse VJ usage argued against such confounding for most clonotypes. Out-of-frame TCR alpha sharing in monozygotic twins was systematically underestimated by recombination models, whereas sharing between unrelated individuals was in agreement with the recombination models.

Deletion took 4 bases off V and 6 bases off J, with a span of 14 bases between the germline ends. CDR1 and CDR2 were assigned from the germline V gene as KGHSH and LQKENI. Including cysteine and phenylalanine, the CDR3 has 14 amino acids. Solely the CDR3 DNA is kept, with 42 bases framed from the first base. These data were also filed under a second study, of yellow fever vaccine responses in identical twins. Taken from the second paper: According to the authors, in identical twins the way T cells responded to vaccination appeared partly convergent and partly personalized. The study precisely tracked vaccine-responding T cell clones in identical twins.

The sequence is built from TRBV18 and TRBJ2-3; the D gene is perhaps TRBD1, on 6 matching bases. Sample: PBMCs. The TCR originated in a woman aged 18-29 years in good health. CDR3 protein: CASSRDTQPDTQYF. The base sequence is TGTGCCAGCTCACGGGACACCCAGCCGGATACGCAGTATTTT.